This TCR beta chain was captured in a study of graft-versus-host responses after intestinal transplantation. Repertoires were generated with immunoSEQ multiplex PCR, while TCRdb's copy carries only in-frame clones and drops some. The repertoire holds some 24,000 clones, with roughly 85% as singletons. V lost 3 bases and J lost 5; bases outside the gene matches: 7. Germline CDR1 and CDR2: KGHSH and LQKENI. The CDR3 has 14 amino acids. This specimen consisted of PBMCs, obtained around 14 months after intestinal transplant. The chain links TRBV18 to TRBJ2-7, with 7 bases matching TRBD1. The clonotype was recovered from a human patient who received an intestinal transplant, so some T cells may come from the graft donor. CDR3 protein: CASSPTGSRDEQYF. The CDR3 DNA follows: TGTGCCAGCTCACCGACAGGGTCGCGAGACGAGCAGTACTTC.